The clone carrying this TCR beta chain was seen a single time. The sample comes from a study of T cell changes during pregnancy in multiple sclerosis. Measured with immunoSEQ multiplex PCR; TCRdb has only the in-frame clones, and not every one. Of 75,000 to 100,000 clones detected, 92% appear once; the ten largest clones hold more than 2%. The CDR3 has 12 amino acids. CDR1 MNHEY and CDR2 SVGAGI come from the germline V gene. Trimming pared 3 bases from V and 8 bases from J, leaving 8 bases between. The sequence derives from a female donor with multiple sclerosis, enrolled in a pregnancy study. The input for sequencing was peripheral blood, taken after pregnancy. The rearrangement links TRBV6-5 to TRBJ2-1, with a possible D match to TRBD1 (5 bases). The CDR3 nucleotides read TGTGCCAGCAGTTATTCAGGGTATGAGCAGTTCTTC. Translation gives CASSYSGYEQFF.